Presented here are 8 T cell receptor beta chains from one specimen sequenced in a study of cytomegalovirus exposure and HLA in healthy donors. Amplification used 60 Vbeta primers and 13 Jbeta primers. The assay was immunoSEQ multiplex PCR, and TCRdb's table has in-frame clones only and misses some. The table has approximately 180,000 clones, about four fifths seen once; the top ten hold 0.9% to 1.2%. The sample comprised PBMCs. These receptors came from a woman in her 40s in good health and CMV-seronegative.

V is TRBV27 and J is TRBJ2-1; D call uncertain. Germline CDR1 MNHEY, CDR2 SMNVEV (reference sequence). V lost 6 bases to trimming and J lost 5 bases, with 8 bases between them. The CDR3 has 12 amino acids. CDR3 sequence (DNA): TGTGCCAGCAGGTCCGTAAACAATGAGCAGTTCTTC. This encodes CASRSVNNEQFF.

J is TRBJ1-2 and V is TRBV27, with 8 nucleotides matching TRBD1. The CDR3 loop spans 18 amino acids. Germline V CDR1 and CDR2: MNHEY, SMNVEV (reference sequence). The junction had 18 bases not matched to a gene; V was cut back by 2 bases and J by 7 bases. The CDR3 region has the DNA TGTGCCAGCAGTTTAAAAGGAGGGACAGGAAGGGGGCTAGGTGGCTACACCTTC. Protein sequence: CASSLKGGTGRGLGGYTF.

This sequence joins TRBV18 and TRBJ1-3; D possibly corresponds to TRBD1 (5 bases). V lost 2 bases, J lost 0 bases, and 11 bases lay in between. The V gene's germline CDR1 is KGHSH and CDR2 LQKENI. The CDR3 spans 16 residues. CDR3 in amino acids: CASSPGHQSSGNTIYF. The CDR3, as DNA: TGTGCCAGCTCACCAGGACACCAGAGCTCTGGAAACACCATATATTTT.

As to this clone: The sample contains more than one DNA sequence encoding this CDR3. V and J are TRBV10-3 and TRBJ1-5, with D uncertain. CDR1 and CDR2 from the germline V gene are ENHRY and SYGVKD. The CDR3 length is 13 residues. V lost 3 bases and J lost 4, with 7 bases in between. CDR3 bases: TGTGCCATCAGTGACGGGAGTAATCAGCCCCAGCATTTT. Protein sequence: CAISDGSNQPQHF.

This clone has a single count. CDR3 bases: TGTGCCAGCAGTTCGACAGGGATGGATGGAAACACCATATATTTT. Encoded protein: CASSSTGMDGNTIYF. The rearrangement joins TRBV7-2 to TRBJ1-3; 7 bases map to TRBD1. The length of the CDR3 is 15 residues. Germline CDR1 is SGHTA and CDR2 is FQGNSA. Trimming took 6 bases from V and 3 from J; bases not matched to a gene: 8.

This sequence joins TRBV5-1 and TRBJ1-2, with 7 positions matching TRBD1. Germline CDR1 and CDR2: SGHRS and YFSETQ. V dropped 0 bases and J dropped 2; count of bases not matched to a gene: 7. This CDR3 has 16 residues. The CDR3 DNA reads TGCGCCAGCAGCTTGGGACCAAAACAGGGGAACTATGGCTACACCTTC. Its protein is CASSLGPKQGNYGYTF.

The rearrangement links TRBV6-5 to TRBJ1-2; the match to TRBD1 covers 11 bases. The CDR3 extends over 15 amino acids. Germline CDR1 is MNHEY and CDR2 is SVGAGI. V shed 5 bases, J shed 7 bases, and the junction held 9 bases outside the gene matches. The CDR3 DNA sequence: TGTGCCAGCAGTCAACCGGGACAGGGGGTTTTTGGCTACACCTTC. Translating gives CASSQPGQGVFGYTF.

V and J are TRBV19 and TRBJ1-1; the D is unclear. Per germline, CDR1 LNHDA and CDR2 SQIVND (reference sequence). The CDR3 is 13 amino acids. Trimming removed 7 bases from V and 4 bases from J, with 13 bases in between. Here the CDR3 DNA reads TGTGCCAGTACCGAGGAGAGTGGCACTGAAGCTTTCTTT. This codes for CASTEESGTEAFF. Together with reference TRBV19 and TRBJ1-1, the CDR3 gives the full variable domain: DGGITQSPKYLFRKEGQNVTLSCEQNLNHDAMYWYRQDPGQGLRLIYYSQIVNDFQKGDIAEGYSVSREKKESFPLTVTSAQKNPTAFYLCASTEESGTEAFFGQGTRLTVV.